Listed here is a single TCR beta chain. What it binds is not known. J gave up 4 bases and V 4 bases, and 11 bases lay outside the gene matches. The length of the CDR3 is 15 residues. The V gene's germline CDR1 is SGDLS and CDR2 YYNGEE. Measured with immunoSEQ multiplex PCR; TCRdb has only the in-frame clones, and not every one. The table lists tens of thousands of clones, 88% of them singletons. The sample originates from a study of T cells in localized non-small cell lung cancer. General study findings and limits: A median roughly 57 of the top 100 tumor clones appeared in adjacent lung. Clonality peaked in uninvolved adjacent lung rather than tumor. Prolonged overall survival went with higher T cell density in the blood. A single tumor region was sequenced, leaving heterogeneity possible.

The material was peripheral blood, obtained before any cancer treatment. The chain joins TRBV9 to TRBJ2-7, with TRBD2 identical over 7 bases. This receptor was taken from an older female donor with stage I squamous cell lung carcinoma. Here the CDR3 reads CASSSRGSGTYEQYF. The CDR3 DNA is TGTGCCAGCAGCTCCCGAGGGAGCGGGACGTACGAGCAGTACTTC.